The subject of this entry is one TCR beta chain. With 3 bases clipped from V and 1 base from J, the junction kept 3 bases outside the gene matches. The CDR3 spans 16 residues. Some clones are missing from TCRdb's copy, which holds only in-frame ones; the method was immunoSEQ multiplex PCR. Among more than 35,000 clones, roughly 78% were seen once, and the ten largest hold approximately 23%. This sample was taken from a study of blood T cell repertoires in COVID-19. Study at large: In each case, the material was cDNA or gDNA derived from T cells, B-cell-depleted T cells, or PBMCs.

This receptor was identified in a man aged 65-85 years with acute or convalescent COVID-19. Input material: peripheral blood. The genes are TRBV23-1 and TRBJ2-2; 9 bases align to TRBD1. TRBV23-1 has ORF status, its function being uncertain. In DNA, the CDR3 is TGCGCCAGCAGTCAGGAGACAGGGGGGAACACCGGGGAGCTGTTTTTT. Translated, it gives CASSQETGGNTGELFF.